The T cell receptor (beta chain) under discussion was sequenced for a study of blood T cell repertoires in COVID-19 (dated by TCRdb to 2020 to 2021). General notes on the study: Samples from collaborators originated in the United States, Italy and Spain and spanned both the acute and convalescent phases of COVID-19. The prospective study material was composed of cDNA or gDNA derived from T cells, B-cell-depleted T cells, or PBMCs. Samples came from the ongoing ImmuneRACE study (first 160 participants) plus 1,254 subjects from 6 global collaborators. The repertoires were made available in a free public database intended to serve as a resource for research on the immune response to SARS-CoV-2. Sample metadata almost always included a de-identified subject ID, COVID-19 status, age in years and sex. The dataset comprised deeply sampled blood TCRbeta repertoires from subjects exposed to, actively infected with, or recovered from COVID-19. Where available, HLA class I and class II types were obtained from metadata supplied by the sample provider rather than from assay-based typing. Summary of the overall study and its limitations: The amount of clinical and demographic metadata varied by source and participant and was provided uncurated.

At one collaborating source in Seattle, patients were enrolled during active infection and were followed longitudinally through the course of disease. The collaborating institutions used their own protocols to collect whole blood in K2EDTA tubes. Collaborator samples were shipped for TCRbeta analysis as frozen whole blood, isolated PBMCs, or DNA extracted from either sample type. The immunoSEQ Assay, a bias-controlled multiplex PCR, was used to amplify TCRbeta CDR3 regions from genomic DNA. The paper's data handling went like this. The number of nucleated cells in each sample was estimated by amplification of reference gene primers within the assay. To quantify the absolute abundance of each unique TCRbeta CDR3 rearrangement, sequence reads were collapsed and filtered. For each sample, productive Simpson clonality was calculated as the square root of Simpson's diversity index across productive rearrangements. Entries here come from immuneACCESS through TCRdb and include only in-frame sequences with V and J called. Some clones fail to appear in such tables; in the studies checked, an unresolved V gene covers under half of the shortfall, and the cause of the remainder is unknown. V, J and clone size derive from that table, while D and trimming were established from the DNA sequence. Across this sample there are 200,000 to 300,000 clones, with more than 85% seen only once. The ten top clones hold approximately 2.6% of the sample.

About this clone itself: Its binding antigen is unknown. Base qualities are missing; no much larger clone stands one base away.

Source material: peripheral blood. The sequence came from a person aged 18 to 35 with COVID-19, enrolled during active disease.

Here is the DNA: TGTGCCAGCAGCCAAGAAGGGGCAACTAATGAAAAACTGTTTTTT. It translates to CASSQEGATNEKLFF. Rearrangement joined TRBV14 to TRBJ1-4; the D gene is perhaps TRBD1, from 5 matching bases. Its CDR3 holds 15 amino acids, cysteine through phenylalanine. The kept DNA is CDR3 alone, 45 bases in frame from the first base. Cut back by 0 bases and 0 bases, the V and J ends lie 5 bases apart. Sequences SGHDN (CDR1) and FVKESK (CDR2) are obtained from the germline V gene.